The 17 T cell receptor beta chains given below trace back to one sample, sequenced in a study of blood T cell repertoires in COVID-19. Assay used: immunoSEQ multiplex PCR; TCRdb lists only in-frame clones, some missing. Among around 60,000 clones listed, roughly 88% were seen once. The sequencing input was peripheral blood. These receptors originate from a man aged 45 to 65 with active COVID-19.

The chain carries TRBV7-2 and TRBJ1-4, with no clear D. The germline V gene encodes CDR1 SGHTA and CDR2 FQGNSA. Deletions cut 3 bases from V and 10 bases from J, with 15 bases between. The CDR3 covers 14 residues. As DNA, the CDR3 is TGTGCCAGCAGCTTGGCAATCGGTAGCGGAAAACTGTTTTTT. Translating it yields CASSLAIGSGKLFF.

The chain is built from TRBV6-5 and TRBJ1-2, with a weak D call TRBD1 (5 bases). Trimming left V 7 bases short and J 5 bases short, with 20 bases between. This CDR3 spans 15 amino acids. In germline, CDR1 is MNHEY, CDR2 SVGAGI. The CDR3: CASISSGVGTYGYTF. The CDR3 DNA is TGTGCCAGCATAAGTTCTGGGGTTGGGACTTATGGCTACACCTTC.

The chain employs TRBV11-2 and TRBJ2-3; 14 bases are a match to TRBD2. Germline V CDR1 and CDR2: SGHAT, FQNNGV. J was trimmed by 9 bases and V by 4 bases; bases with no gene match: 6. The CDR3 totals 15 residues. The CDR3 loop is CASSSGLAGGGTQYF. The CDR3 nucleotides are TGTGCCAGCAGCTCAGGACTAGCGGGGGGAGGCACGCAGTATTTT.

This chain joins TRBV7-2 and TRBJ2-5; D unclear. Germline loops: CDR1 SGHTA, CDR2 FQGNSA. This CDR3 comprises 11 residues. The V and J ends lost 4 bases and 7 bases respectively, with 7 bases between them. In DNA form, the CDR3 reads TGTGCCAGCAGCTCCACGGGGACCCAGTACTTC. Protein: CASSSTGTQYF.

This clone occurred a few times. This rearrangement joins TRBV15 to TRBJ1-5; D is undetermined. Trimming took off 0 bases at V and 0 bases at J, with 6 bases between the two ends. Germline V gene data show CDR1 as LNHNV and CDR2 as YYDKDF (reference sequence). The CDR3 covers 15 residues. The CDR3 is CATSRDPGSNQPQHF. CDR3 nucleotide sequence: TGTGCCACCAGCAGAGATCCGGGTAGCAATCAGCCCCAGCATTTT.

This clone was seen a single time. The rearrangement uses TRBV6-6 and TRBJ1-3; 8 nucleotides match TRBD1. Germline V gene data show CDR1 as MNHNY and CDR2 as SVGAGI (reference sequence). The V segment lost 6 bases and the J segment 0 bases; nucleotides outside the gene matches: 7. This CDR3 comprises 16 residues. CDR3 sequence: CASSPGTGNSGNTIYF. As DNA, the CDR3 is TGTGCCAGCAGCCCTGGGACAGGAAACTCTGGAAACACCATATATTTT.

The genes are TRBV4-2 and TRBJ2-1; 12 nucleotides agree with TRBD2. V dropped 2 bases and J dropped 4; count of bases not matched to a gene: 3. The CDR3 length is 16 residues. CDR1 and CDR2 from the germline V gene are LGHNA and YNFKEQ. The CDR3 DNA sequence: TGTGCCAGCAGCCAAACCGGGACTAGCGGGTACAATGAGCAGTTCTTC. Amino acid sequence: CASSQTGTSGYNEQFF.

The rearrangement joins TRBV7-9 to TRBJ1-4, with unresolved D. The germline V and J ends were trimmed by 3 bases and 0 bases, with 5 bases remaining between them. The CDR3 spans 14 residues. Germline-derived CDR1 and CDR2 are SEHNR and FQNEAQ (reference sequence). CDR3 in amino acids: CASSLRATNEKLFF. CDR3 DNA sequence: TGTGCCAGCAGCTTGAGAGCAACTAATGAAAAACTGTTTTTT.

V and J are TRBV5-4 and TRBJ1-1; D might be TRBD1 (6 bases). Germline V CDR1 and CDR2: SGHNT, YYREEE (reference sequence). The CDR3 runs 14 residues. V was pared by 4 bases and J by 6 bases, with 16 bases between. This CDR3 reads CASSPGTLGSEAFF. The CDR3 coding sequence is TGTGCCAGCAGCCCCGGGACACTAGGTTCTGAAGCTTTCTTT.

V is TRBV7-9 and J is TRBJ2-1, with TRBD2 as a possible D gene (7 bases). Germline CDR1 SEHNR, CDR2 FQNEAQ (reference sequence). With 5 bases removed from V and 4 bases from J, the gap between germline ends came to 15 bases. The CDR3 extends over 15 amino acids. CDR3 DNA: TGTGCCAGCAGCCAAAGGGGGGGCCGGTACAATGAGCAGTTCTTC. The encoded protein is CASSQRGGRYNEQFF.

The chain joins TRBV11-1 to TRBJ1-1; perhaps TRBD1 as D (5 bases). Germline CDR1 is SGHAT and CDR2 is FQDESV (reference sequence). The CDR3 spans 15 residues. Trimming cost V 3 bases and J 4 bases, with 15 bases left between them. The CDR3 DNA reads as TGTGCCAGCAGCTTGTTTGCAGGGTCGGGCACTGAAGCTTTCTTT. The encoded protein is CASSLFAGSGTEAFF.

There are a few counts of this clone. The chain couples TRBV19 to TRBJ2-4; D might be TRBD2 (5 bases). In germline, CDR1 is LNHDA, CDR2 SQIVND (reference sequence). The length of the CDR3 is 15 residues. V shed 5 bases and J shed 0 bases, with 11 bases lying between them. As DNA, the CDR3 is TGTGCCAGTAGTGTCTCAGGACTAGCCAAAAACATTCAGTACTTC. This encodes CASSVSGLAKNIQYF.

The V and J genes are TRBV5-5 and TRBJ1-6, with no clear D. Germline values: CDR1 SGHKS, CDR2 YYEKEE (reference sequence). This CDR3 region has 14 residues. V was trimmed by 3 bases and J by 10 bases, leaving 14 bases between them. The CDR3 sequence: CASSSGSTGSPLHF. The CDR3 nucleotides read TGTGCCAGCAGCTCAGGCTCTACGGGGTCACCCCTCCACTTT.

The V and J genes are TRBV6-7 and TRBJ1-1; D gene ambiguous. TRBV6-7 is identified as an open reading frame with a role that is uncertain. The CDR3 runs to 15 residues. The V end was cut by 2 bases, the J end by 1 base, with 11 bases between. In DNA, the CDR3 is TGTGCCAGCAGTTACCCTGGGAGACCGAACACTGAAGCTTTCTTT. The encoded protein is CASSYPGRPNTEAFF.

The chain uses TRBV21-1 and TRBJ1-2; the D call of TRBD1 is as the table states it, not checked on the DNA. TRBV21-1 is labeled a pseudogene. CDR3 length: 14 amino acids. The CDR3 nucleotides read TGTGCCAGCAGCAGCAGGACAGTTAAATATGGCTACACCTTC. Translated, it gives CASSSRTVKYGYTF.

This chain joins TRBV5-4 and TRBJ2-7; 7 nucleotides line up with TRBD1. The CDR3 is 13 amino acids. Looked up from germline, CDR1 is SGHNT and CDR2 is YYREEE (reference sequence). Trimming cost V 4 bases and J 5 bases; bases outside gene matches: 6. As DNA, the CDR3 is TGTGCCAGCAGCAGTAACACAGGGGACGAGCAGTACTTC. Residues: CASSSNTGDEQYF.

The V gene is TRBV6-5, the J gene TRBJ1-1; a weak D match, TRBD1 (5 bases). The CDR3 is made up of 13 amino acids. V was cut by 4 bases and J by 7 bases, with 13 bases left in between. Per the germline V gene, CDR1 is MNHEY and CDR2 is SVGAGI. CDR3 sequence (DNA): TGTGCCAGCAGTTCCGGGGGGGGGTATGAAGCTTTCTTT. This sequence encodes CASSSGGGYEAFF.